This T cell receptor beta chain was identified during a study of T cell responses to AZD1222 COVID-19 vaccine. This table comes from immunoSEQ multiplex PCR, and its TCRdb copy is limited to in-frame clones, with some not included. The table lists about 110,000 clones, 85% to 95% of them singletons. Notes on the study in general: The donor group comprised mostly white British people and more females; the analysis possibly underestimated clonal diversity. Targets within unmutated variant regions were reportedly found for nearly half of spike-specific TCRs.

Details on this clone: The antigen remains undetermined.

Here the sequenced sample was peripheral blood, taken on day 0 of AZD1222 vaccination. The receptor was isolated from an adult in good health.

Here the CDR3 DNA reads TGTGCCAGCAGCGCAAGACTAGACCAGGGAGACGGGGAGCTGTTTTTT. Amino acid sequence: CASSARLDQGDGELFF. The chain uses TRBV9 and TRBJ2-2; D perhaps matches TRBD2 (6 bases). The length of the CDR3 is 16 residues. Germline V gene lookup returns CDR1 SGDLS and CDR2 YYNGEE. The germline V and J ends were trimmed by 3 bases and 7 bases, with 19 bases remaining between them.